Here is one T cell receptor (beta chain) with its context. Its antigen is currently unknown. The data are from a study of cytomegalovirus exposure and HLA in healthy donors. Study-level findings and limits: DRB1 showed the most TCR associations and HLA-C the fewest in a later analysis, as rates varied by HLA locus. Accurate prediction of HLA-A and HLA-B alleles (for most subjects) was reportedly achieved from TCR beta sequences. Later work showed greater clonal expansion in HLA-associated TCR beta chains than in equally common others.

The V gene's germline CDR1 is MDHEN and CDR2 SYDVKM. V was trimmed by 7 bases and J by 2 bases, leaving 15 bases between them. This CDR3 contains 14 residues. The PCR was carried out with 60 Vbeta primers and 13 Jbeta primers. Data came from immunoSEQ multiplex PCR; TCRdb stores just in-frame clones and leaves some out. The data show around 130,000 clones, roughly 80% seen once. Sequencing was done on a sample of PBMCs. The clonotype was recovered from a man between 50 and 59 years old in good health and CMV-seronegative. The V gene is TRBV28, the J gene TRBJ2-7; D possibly corresponds to TRBD2 (6 bases). The CDR3: CASTLSGLTYEQYF. The CDR3 DNA follows: TGTGCCAGCACCCTCTCGGGACTTACCTACGAGCAGTACTTC.